This TCR beta chain was retrieved from a study of shared clonotypes between healthy human individuals. The germline V gene has CDR1 SGHNT and CDR2 YENEEA. There are 11 residues in the CDR3. The junction had 3 bases not matched to a gene; V was cut back by 3 bases and J by 13 bases. Repertoires were generated with immunoSEQ multiplex PCR, while TCRdb's copy carries only in-frame clones and drops some. The data show approximately 940,000 clones, with 60% to 85% seen just once and approximately 1.5% held by the top ten. Sequencing input: memory CD4+ T cells sorted from blood. The sample's subset: CD45RA-negative fraction. V usage is TRBV11-3 and J usage is TRBJ1-1; 9 bases agree with TRBD1. The TCR was taken from a young man in good health. The CDR3 spells CASSLGQGLFF. The CDR3, as DNA: TGTGCCAGCAGCTTGGGACAGGGTCTTTTCTTT.